Each of the 20 T cell receptor beta chains below was sequenced from the same sample in a study of T cell responses to AZD1222 COVID-19 vaccine. Some clones are missing from TCRdb's copy, which holds only in-frame ones; the method was immunoSEQ multiplex PCR. The sample has about 130,000 clones; around 92% are singletons. The material sequenced was peripheral blood, taken on day 0 of AZD1222 vaccination. Source of these receptors: an adult in good health.

This chain uses TRBV5-4 with TRBJ2-1; D perhaps matches TRBD1 (6 bases). Germline lookup yields CDR1 SGHNT and CDR2 YYREEE (reference sequence). The CDR3 is 13 residues long. Trimming removed 3 bases from V and 2 bases from J, with 6 bases in between. The CDR3 DNA reads TGTGCCAGCAGCTGGACAGCCTACAATGAGCAGTTCTTC. Protein: CASSWTAYNEQFF. The full variable domain, rest sourced from reference TRBV5-4 and TRBJ2-1, is ETGVTQSPTHLIKTRGQQVTLRCSSQSGHNTVSWYQQALGQGPQFIFQYYREEENGRGNFPPRFSGLQFPNYSSELNVNALELDDSALYLCASSWTAYNEQFFGPGTRLTVL.

This clone occurred once. The chain couples TRBV6-5 to TRBJ2-5, with 7 bases lining up with TRBD2. J was trimmed by 5 bases and V by 8 bases; bases with no gene match: 8. Germline V lookup: CDR1 MNHEY, CDR2 SVGAGI. This CDR3 has 13 amino acids. Written as DNA, the CDR3 is TGTGCCAGCCATGGATGGGGGGGGGAGACCCAGTACTTC. Its translation: CASHGWGGETQYF.

The chain combines TRBV7-8 with TRBJ1-2; D is possibly TRBD1 (6 bases). Between the trimmed V and J ends, which lost 5 bases and 1 base, there was a span of 23 bases. The CDR3 extends over 18 amino acids. In germline, CDR1 is SGHVS, CDR2 FQNEAQ. The CDR3 here is CASSITLPGQGVNYGYTF. In nucleotides, the CDR3 is TGTGCCAGCAGCATAACGCTCCCGGGACAAGGGGTTAACTATGGCTACACCTTC.

The genes are TRBV18 and TRBJ1-5, with 10 nucleotides matching TRBD1. With V trimmed by 4 bases and J by 5 bases, 8 bases remained unmatched. The CDR3 extends over 16 amino acids. Germline V gene lookup returns CDR1 KGHSH and CDR2 LQKENI. CDR3: CASSLTTGGADQPQHF. The CDR3 DNA sequence: TGTGCCAGCTCACTCACGACAGGGGGCGCCGATCAGCCCCAGCATTTT.

This clone occurred a few times. The chain carries TRBV24-1 and TRBJ1-6, with TRBD1 as a possible D gene (6 bases). This CDR3 has 13 amino acids. Trimming took 6 bases from V and 7 from J, leaving 9 bases between them. Germline CDR1 and CDR2: KGHDR and SFDVKD. DNA of the CDR3: TGTGCCACCAGTCGACAGGCAAATTCACCCCTCCACTTT. This translates into CATSRQANSPLHF.

J is TRBJ2-1 and V is TRBV5-1; D is perhaps TRBD1 or TRBD2 (5 bases each). Germline lookup yields CDR1 SGHRS and CDR2 YFSETQ. This CDR3 contains 15 residues. V was clipped by 1 base and J by 5 bases, with 13 bases between them. In nucleotides, the CDR3 is TGCGCCAGCAGCTTGCGGGACCCGGGGAACAATGAGCAGTTCTTC. The encoded protein is CASSLRDPGNNEQFF. Together with reference TRBV5-1 and TRBJ2-1, the CDR3 gives the full variable domain: KAGVTQTPRYLIKTRGQQVTLSCSPISGHRSVSWYQQTPGQGLQFLFEYFSETQRNKGNFPGRFSGRQFSNSRSEMNVSTLELGDSALYLCASSLRDPGNNEQFFGPGTRLTVL.

The genes are TRBV27 and TRBJ1-6; perhaps TRBD1 as D (5 bases). V was cut by 4 bases and J by 7 bases, with 20 bases left in between. Germline CDR1 is MNHEY and CDR2 is SMNVEV (reference sequence). The CDR3 is 17 amino acids. The CDR3 loop reads CASSSLTQGAKNSPLHF. Written as DNA, the CDR3 is TGTGCCAGCAGTTCCCTGACGCAAGGGGCGAAAAATTCACCCCTCCACTTT.

This clone was picked up a small number of times. The chain carries TRBV7-9 and TRBJ1-4; TRBD1 might be the D (6 bases). CDR1 and CDR2 from the germline V gene are SEHNR and FQNEAQ (reference sequence). The CDR3 contains 11 residues. V dropped 11 bases and J dropped 7 bases, with 11 bases sitting between them. The CDR3 nucleotides are TGTGCCGCTGCCAGGGGTGAAAAACTGTTTTTT. Its translation: CAAARGEKLFF.

This sequence joins TRBV12-3 or TRBV12-4 and TRBJ1-5, with D possibly TRBD1 on 5 matching bases. The CDR3 is 13 residues long. Trimming pared 5 bases from V and 7 bases from J, leaving 12 bases between. As DNA, the CDR3 is TGTGCCAGCAGTGGAGGGGTCCGGCAGCCCCAGCATTTT. Protein sequence: CASSGGVRQPQHF.

The chain combines TRBV7-2 with TRBJ1-6; TRBD1 matches 9 bases. CDR3 length: 14 amino acids. Germline CDR1 is SGHTA and CDR2 is FQGNSA. V gave up 5 bases and J gave up 10 bases; unmatched junction bases: 6. The CDR3, as DNA: TGTGCCAGCAGCCCGGGACAGGGTGGGTCACCCCTCCACTTT. Translation: CASSPGQGGSPLHF.

The V call is TRBV5-1, the J call TRBJ1-2, with D unresolved. Germline CDR1 reads SGHRS; CDR2 reads YFSETQ. V gave up 2 bases and J gave up 2 bases, with 10 bases separating them. This CDR3 has 14 residues. The CDR3: CASSFGYSNYGYTF. CDR3 nucleotides: TGCGCCAGCAGCTTCGGTTACTCCAACTATGGCTACACCTTC. The full variable domain, in which reference TRBV5-1 and TRBJ1-2 provide the parts outside the CDR3, is KAGVTQTPRYLIKTRGQQVTLSCSPISGHRSVSWYQQTPGQGLQFLFEYFSETQRNKGNFPGRFSGRQFSNSRSEMNVSTLELGDSALYLCASSFGYSNYGYTFGSGTRLTVV.

The chain employs TRBV18 and TRBJ1-1; 7 bases align to TRBD1. The CDR3 is 13 amino acids. The germline V gene encodes CDR1 KGHSH and CDR2 LQKENI. With 4 bases clipped from V and 5 bases from J, the junction kept 4 bases outside the gene matches. CDR3 DNA: TGTGCCAGCTCACTCAGGGGGGGGACTGAAGCTTTCTTT. As protein: CASSLRGGTEAFF.

The rearrangement uses TRBV14 and TRBJ1-2; no definite D call. The CDR3 is 13 residues long. Germline loops: CDR1 SGHDN, CDR2 FVKESK. V dropped 3 bases and J dropped 1 base, with 6 bases sitting between them. The CDR3 DNA is TGTGCCAGCAGCCAGGACCTTAACTATGGCTACACCTTC. Residues: CASSQDLNYGYTF.

The chain employs TRBV27 and TRBJ2-3; TRBD2 matches at 9 bases. Germline-derived CDR1 and CDR2 are MNHEY and SMNVEV (reference sequence). There are 16 residues in the CDR3. J gave up 1 base and V 6 bases, and 8 bases lay outside the gene matches. In DNA, the CDR3 is TGTGCCAGCAGGGGAAGTTTAGCGGGGGGCACAGATACGCAGTATTTT. It is translated as CASRGSLAGGTDTQYF.

The rearrangement joins TRBV12-5 to TRBJ1-2; maybe TRBD1 (5 bases). The V end lost 7 bases, the J end lost 0 bases, and 6 bases lay between the germline ends. The CDR3 extends over 12 amino acids. From germline, CDR1 is LGHNT and CDR2 FRNRAP. The CDR3 spells CASAGANYGYTF. CDR3 nucleotides: TGTGCTAGTGCGGGGGCTAACTATGGCTACACCTTC. Full variable domain (remainder filled in from reference TRBV12-5 and TRBJ1-2): DARVTQTPRHKVTEMGQEVTMRCQPILGHNTVFWYRQTMMQGLELLAYFRNRAPLDDSGMPKDRFSAEMPDATLATLKIQPSEPRDSAVYFCASAGANYGYTFGSGTRLTVV.

The chain couples TRBV18 to TRBJ2-7, with D perhaps TRBD1 (6 bases). The CDR3 has 14 residues. Germline loops: CDR1 KGHSH, CDR2 LQKENI. Trimming shortened V by 6 bases and J by 5 bases, and 17 bases separated the two germline ends. CDR3: CASSLSRSGDEQYF. For the CDR3, the DNA is TGTGCCAGCTCCCTCAGCCGCTCAGGGGACGAGCAGTACTTC.

The chain uses TRBV7-9 and TRBJ2-5; the D is unclear. Germline V gene sequence: CDR1 SEHNR, CDR2 FQNEAQ (reference sequence). Trimming cost V 3 bases and J 5 bases, with 10 bases left between them. CDR3 length: 13 amino acids. The chain's CDR3 is CASSFRWVETQYF. In DNA, the CDR3 is TGTGCCAGCAGCTTTCGTTGGGTGGAGACCCAGTACTTC.

The chain employs TRBV18 and TRBJ1-1; 7 nucleotides align to TRBD1. Unmatched junction bases numbered 6, after V lost 5 bases and J lost 0 bases. The CDR3 spans 15 residues. Germline CDR1 and CDR2: KGHSH and LQKENI. The CDR3, as DNA: TGTGCCAGCTCAGCAAAACAGGGGTTGAACACTGAAGCTTTCTTT. It specifies CASSAKQGLNTEAFF.

The chain has TRBV3-1 (or the pseudogene TRBV3-2) and TRBJ2-1; 12 nucleotides align to TRBD2. This CDR3 has 16 amino acids. J gave up 5 bases and V 4 bases, and 6 bases lay outside the gene matches. Germline assignment: CDR1 LGHDT and CDR2 YNNKEL (reference sequence). Written as DNA, the CDR3 is TGTGCCAGCAGCCCTCTTGCTAGCGGGGGGGACAATGAGCAGTTCTTC. It translates to CASSPLASGGDNEQFF.

This chain links TRBV4-3 with TRBJ1-5; D is undetermined. Trimming removed 0 bases from V and 5 bases from J, with 14 bases in between. Germline loops: CDR1 LGHNA, CDR2 YSLEER. This CDR3 spans 16 amino acids. CDR3 coding DNA: TGCGCCAGCAGCCAAGATGGGCGGACGGGCTATCAGCCCCAGCATTTT. It encodes CASSQDGRTGYQPQHF.